This T cell receptor beta chain derives from a study of T-cell reconstitution after alpha-beta-depleted transplantation in children listed by TCRdb under 2016. General notes on the study: T-cell immune reconstitution after TCRalphabeta/CD19-depleted allogeneic hematopoietic cell transplantation in children was quantitatively tracked in the study by means of TCR repertoire profiling. What the work shows at the level of the full study, not this receptor alone: In some patients, the high TCRbeta diversity seen at day 60 was put down to recipient T cells and intrathymic progenitors that had survived conditioning. Over subsequent months, a decline in hyperexpanded clone frequencies was noted, and after one year, T-cell counts and TCRbeta diversity were mostly ascribed to newly produced T cells. About two months after transplant, the apparently early recovery of alphabetaT-cell counts reportedly depended on just several hundred clones that had expanded rapidly and came from non-depleted graft cells.

The CDR3 holds 11 amino acids from the cysteine to the phenylalanine. Just the 33-base CDR3 DNA is kept, in frame starting at base 1. Between the V and J ends, shortened by 6 bases and 7 bases respectively, the junction contains 10 bases. This clonotype showed up just a few times. The antigen it recognizes is unknown. The record has no base qualities; no much larger clone is one base away. This sample's treatment or condition label indicates: allogeneic hematopoietic cell transplantation with graft depleted of TCRalphabeta T cells and CD19 B cells. The transplant recipients were children given TCRalphabeta/CD19-depleted allogeneic hematopoietic cell grafts. Library preparation employed PCR. Reads for this sample came from an Illumina HiSeq 2500. To normalize quantification of the TCRbeta repertoire, the TCR libraries were built with molecular barcoding that relied on unique molecular identifiers. TCRdb handled the public reads itself, with Q25 trimming in fastp and clone calling in MiXCR, and kept productive beta chains. Every entry covers one CDR3 protein and lists the most common genes and DNA from its rows. Recorded for this sample are some 200,000 distinct CDR3 sequences; roughly 9.1% of them occurred a single time. The ten largest account for 35% to 45% of the sample.

The receptor was isolated from a male patient under 10 years old who had a stem cell transplant for acute myeloid leukemia, so the T cells may come from the graft donor. The sequence links TRBV12-3 or TRBV12-4 to TRBJ2-7; a confident D gene designation cannot be given. This specimen was PBMCs, mostly from graft donor cells, taken 360 days after TCRalphabeta/CD19-depleted stem cell transplant. The DNA sequence reads TGTGCCAGCAGCCAATACCAGGAGCAGTACTTC. This translates into CASSQYQEQYF.